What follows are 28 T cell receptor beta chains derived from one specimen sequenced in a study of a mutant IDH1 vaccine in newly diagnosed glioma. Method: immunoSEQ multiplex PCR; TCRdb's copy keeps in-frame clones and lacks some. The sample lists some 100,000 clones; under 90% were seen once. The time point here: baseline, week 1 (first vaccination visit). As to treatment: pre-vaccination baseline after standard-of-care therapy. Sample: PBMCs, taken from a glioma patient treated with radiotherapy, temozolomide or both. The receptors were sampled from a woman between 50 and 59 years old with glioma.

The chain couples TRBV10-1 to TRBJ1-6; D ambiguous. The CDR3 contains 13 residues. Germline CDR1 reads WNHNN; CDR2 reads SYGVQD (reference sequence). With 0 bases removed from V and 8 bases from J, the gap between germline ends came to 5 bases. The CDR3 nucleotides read TGCGCCAGCAGTGAGTCCTCACATTCACCCCTCCACTTT. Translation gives CASSESSHSPLHF.

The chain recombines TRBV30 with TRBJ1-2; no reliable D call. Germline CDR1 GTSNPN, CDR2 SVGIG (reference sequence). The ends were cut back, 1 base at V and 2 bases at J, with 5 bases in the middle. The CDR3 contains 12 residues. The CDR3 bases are TGTGCCTGGAGTGGAAGAAACTATGGCTACACCTTC. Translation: CAWSGRNYGYTF.

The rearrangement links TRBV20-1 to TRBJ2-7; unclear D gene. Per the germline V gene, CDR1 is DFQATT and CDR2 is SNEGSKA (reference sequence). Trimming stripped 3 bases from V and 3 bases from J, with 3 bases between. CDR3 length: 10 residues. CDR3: CSASSYEQYF. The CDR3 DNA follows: TGCAGTGCTAGCAGCTACGAGCAGTACTTC.

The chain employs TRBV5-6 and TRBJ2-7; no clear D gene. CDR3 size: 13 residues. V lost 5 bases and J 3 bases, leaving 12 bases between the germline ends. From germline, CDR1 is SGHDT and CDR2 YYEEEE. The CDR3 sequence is CASRWVKDYEQYF. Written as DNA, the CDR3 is TGTGCCAGCAGATGGGTTAAGGACTACGAGCAGTACTTC. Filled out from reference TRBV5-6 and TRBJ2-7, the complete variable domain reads DAGVTQSPTHLIKTRGQQVTLRCSPKSGHDTVSWYQQALGQGPQFIFQYYEEEERQRGNFPDRFSGHQFPNYSSELNVNALLLGDSALYLCASRWVKDYEQYFGPGTRLTVT.

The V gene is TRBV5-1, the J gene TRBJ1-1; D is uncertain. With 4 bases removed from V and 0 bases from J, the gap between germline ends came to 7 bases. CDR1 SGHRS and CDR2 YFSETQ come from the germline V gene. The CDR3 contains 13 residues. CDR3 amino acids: CASSPELNTEAFF. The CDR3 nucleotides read TGCGCCAGCAGCCCGGAATTGAACACTGAAGCTTTCTTT. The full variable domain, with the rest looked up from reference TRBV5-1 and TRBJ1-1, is KAGVTQTPRYLIKTRGQQVTLSCSPISGHRSVSWYQQTPGQGLQFLFEYFSETQRNKGNFPGRFSGRQFSNSRSEMNVSTLELGDSALYLCASSPELNTEAFFGQGTRLTVV.

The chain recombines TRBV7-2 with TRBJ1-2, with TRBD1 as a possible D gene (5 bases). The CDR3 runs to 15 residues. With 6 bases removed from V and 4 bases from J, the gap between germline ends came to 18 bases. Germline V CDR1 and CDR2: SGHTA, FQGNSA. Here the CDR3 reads CASSPTGTGVYGYTF. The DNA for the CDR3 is TGTGCCAGCAGTCCCACCGGAACGGGGGTCTATGGCTACACCTTC.

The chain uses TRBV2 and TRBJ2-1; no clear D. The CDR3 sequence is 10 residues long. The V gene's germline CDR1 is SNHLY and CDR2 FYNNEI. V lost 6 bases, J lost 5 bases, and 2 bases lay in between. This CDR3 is CASRNNEQFF. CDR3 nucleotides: TGTGCCAGCAGAAACAATGAGCAGTTCTTC.

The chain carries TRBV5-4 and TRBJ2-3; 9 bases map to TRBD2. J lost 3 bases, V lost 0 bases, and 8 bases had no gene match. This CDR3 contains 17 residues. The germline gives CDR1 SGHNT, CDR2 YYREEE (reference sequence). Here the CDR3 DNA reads TGTGCCAGCAGCTTGGGTGCGGGGGGGCCGGGAACAGATACGCAGTATTTT. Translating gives CASSLGAGGPGTDTQYF.

CDR3 DNA: TGTGCCAGCAGCCTAAGGACCGGGGAGCTGTTTTTT. Translating it yields CASSLRTGELFF. The chain joins TRBV25-1 to TRBJ2-2; D gene unclear. The CDR3 is made up of 12 amino acids. Germline loops: CDR1 MGHDK, CDR2 SYGVNS. Trimming pared 6 bases from V and 5 bases from J, leaving 7 bases between.

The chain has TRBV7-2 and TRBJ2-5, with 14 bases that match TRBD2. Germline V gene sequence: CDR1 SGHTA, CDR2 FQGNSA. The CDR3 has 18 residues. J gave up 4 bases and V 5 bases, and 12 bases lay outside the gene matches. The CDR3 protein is CASSPGETSGGAGETQYF. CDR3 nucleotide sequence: TGTGCCAGCAGCCCAGGGGAGACTAGCGGGGGGGCTGGAGAGACCCAGTACTTC.

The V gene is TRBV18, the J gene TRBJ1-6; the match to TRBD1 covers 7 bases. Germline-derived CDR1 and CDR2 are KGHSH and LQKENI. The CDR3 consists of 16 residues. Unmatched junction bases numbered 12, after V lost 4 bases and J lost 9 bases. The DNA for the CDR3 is TGTGCCAGCTCACGGGACTTATTAACAGGGGTTTCACCCCTCCACTTT. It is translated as CASSRDLLTGVSPLHF. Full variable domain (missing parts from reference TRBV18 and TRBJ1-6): NAGVMQNPRHLVRRRGQEARLRCSPMKGHSHVYWYRQLPEEGLKFMVYLQKENIIDESGMPKERFSAEFPKEGPSILRIQQVVRGDSAAYFCASSRDLLTGVSPLHFGNGTRLTVT.

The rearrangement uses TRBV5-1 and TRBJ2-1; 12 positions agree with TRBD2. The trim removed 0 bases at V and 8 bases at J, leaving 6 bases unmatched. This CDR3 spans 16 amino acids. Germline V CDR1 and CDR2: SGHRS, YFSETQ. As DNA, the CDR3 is TGCGCCAGCAGCTTGGTACCTAGCGGGGGGGGAGATGAGCAGTTCTTC. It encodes CASSLVPSGGGDEQFF.

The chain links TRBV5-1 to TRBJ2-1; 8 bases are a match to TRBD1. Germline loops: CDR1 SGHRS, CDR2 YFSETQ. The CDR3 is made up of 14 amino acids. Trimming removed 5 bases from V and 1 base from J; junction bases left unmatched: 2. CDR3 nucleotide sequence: TGCGCCAGCAGGCGGGACAGGTCCTACAATGAGCAGTTCTTC. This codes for CASRRDRSYNEQFF.

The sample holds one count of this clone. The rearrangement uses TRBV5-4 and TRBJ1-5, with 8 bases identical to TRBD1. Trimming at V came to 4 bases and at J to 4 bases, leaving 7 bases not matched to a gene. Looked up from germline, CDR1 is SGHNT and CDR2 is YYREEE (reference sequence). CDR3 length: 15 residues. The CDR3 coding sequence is TGTGCCAGCAGCCCAGGGACAGGAGGAAATCAGCCCCAGCATTTT. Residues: CASSPGTGGNQPQHF.

Here the CDR3 reads CATSRTVEETQYF. The CDR3 DNA follows: TGTGCCACCAGCAGGACAGTGGAGGAGACCCAGTACTTC. The V call is TRBV15, the J call TRBJ2-5; tentative D call: TRBD1 (5 bases). Between the trimmed V and J ends, which lost 3 bases and 5 bases, there was a span of 10 bases. Germline V gives CDR1 LNHNV, CDR2 YYDKDF (reference sequence). CDR3 size: 13 residues.

The CDR3: CASSLTGLIRTGELFF. In DNA form, the CDR3 reads TGTGCCAGCAGCTTGACCGGACTTATTCGGACCGGGGAGCTGTTTTTT. The chain combines TRBV5-8 with TRBJ2-2; TRBD2 is a possible D gene (5 bases). Deletions cut 1 base from V and 5 bases from J, with 15 bases between. Per the germline V gene, CDR1 is SGHTS and CDR2 is YDEGEE. CDR3 length equals 16 residues.

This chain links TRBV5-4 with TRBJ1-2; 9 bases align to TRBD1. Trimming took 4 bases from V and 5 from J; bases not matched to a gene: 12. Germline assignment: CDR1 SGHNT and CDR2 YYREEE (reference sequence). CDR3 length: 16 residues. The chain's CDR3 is CASSGIGQGSRYGYTF. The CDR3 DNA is TGTGCCAGCAGCGGTATAGGACAGGGGAGTAGGTATGGCTACACCTTC. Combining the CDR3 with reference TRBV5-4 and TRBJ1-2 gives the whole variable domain ETGVTQSPTHLIKTRGQQVTLRCSSQSGHNTVSWYQQALGQGPQFIFQYYREEENGRGNFPPRFSGLQFPNYSSELNVNALELDDSALYLCASSGIGQGSRYGYTFGSGTRLTVV.

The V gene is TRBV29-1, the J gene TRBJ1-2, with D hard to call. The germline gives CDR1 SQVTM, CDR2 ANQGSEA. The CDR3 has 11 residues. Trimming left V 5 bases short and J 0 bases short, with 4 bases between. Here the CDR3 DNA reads TGCAGCGTTTCTTCTAACTATGGCTACACCTTC. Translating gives CSVSSNYGYTF.

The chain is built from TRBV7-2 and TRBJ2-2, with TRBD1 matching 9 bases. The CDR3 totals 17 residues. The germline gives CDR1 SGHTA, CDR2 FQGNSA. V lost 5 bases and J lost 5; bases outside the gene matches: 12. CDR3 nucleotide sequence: TGTGCCAGCAGCCCCCGCGGTAGACAGGGGGGAACCGGGGAGCTGTTTTTT. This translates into CASSPRGRQGGTGELFF.

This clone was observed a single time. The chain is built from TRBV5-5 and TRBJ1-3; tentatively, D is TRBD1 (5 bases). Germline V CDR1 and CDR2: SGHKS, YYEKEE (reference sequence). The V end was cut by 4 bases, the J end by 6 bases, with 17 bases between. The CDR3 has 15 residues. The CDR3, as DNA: TGTGCCAGCAGCCCCCGATCGGGGCGCGAAAACACCATATATTTT. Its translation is CASSPRSGRENTIYF.

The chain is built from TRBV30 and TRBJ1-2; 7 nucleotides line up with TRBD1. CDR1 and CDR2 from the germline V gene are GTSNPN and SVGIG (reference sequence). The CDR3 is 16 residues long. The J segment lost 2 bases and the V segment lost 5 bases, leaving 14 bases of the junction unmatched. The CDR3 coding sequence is TGTGCCTGGGGGGACCGGGACAGTGAAAGGAACTATGGCTACACCTTC. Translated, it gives CAWGDRDSERNYGYTF.

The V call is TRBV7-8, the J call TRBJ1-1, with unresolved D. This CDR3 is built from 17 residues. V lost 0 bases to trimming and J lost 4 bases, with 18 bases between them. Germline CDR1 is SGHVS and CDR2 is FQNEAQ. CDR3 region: CASSLAQDPVKSTEAFF. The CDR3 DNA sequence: TGTGCCAGCAGCTTAGCGCAAGATCCGGTGAAGAGCACTGAAGCTTTCTTT.

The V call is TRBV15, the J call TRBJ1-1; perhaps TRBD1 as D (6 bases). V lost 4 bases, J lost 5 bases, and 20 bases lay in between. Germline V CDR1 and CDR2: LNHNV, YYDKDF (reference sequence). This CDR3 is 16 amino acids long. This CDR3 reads CATSTGEQGLGTEAFF. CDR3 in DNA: TGTGCCACCAGCACTGGGGAACAGGGTTTGGGGACTGAAGCTTTCTTT.

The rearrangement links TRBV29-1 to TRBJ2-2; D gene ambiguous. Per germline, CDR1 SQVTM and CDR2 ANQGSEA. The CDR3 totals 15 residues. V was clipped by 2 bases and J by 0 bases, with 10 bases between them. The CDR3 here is CSVEWANSNTGELFF. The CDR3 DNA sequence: TGCAGCGTTGAATGGGCTAACTCGAACACCGGGGAGCTGTTTTTT.

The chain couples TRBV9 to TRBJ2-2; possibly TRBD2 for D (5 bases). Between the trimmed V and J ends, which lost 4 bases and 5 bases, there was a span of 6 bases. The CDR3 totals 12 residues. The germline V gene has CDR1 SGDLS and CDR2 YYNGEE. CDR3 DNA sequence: TGTGCCAGCAGCCGGAGGACCGGGGAGCTGTTTTTT. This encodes CASSRRTGELFF.

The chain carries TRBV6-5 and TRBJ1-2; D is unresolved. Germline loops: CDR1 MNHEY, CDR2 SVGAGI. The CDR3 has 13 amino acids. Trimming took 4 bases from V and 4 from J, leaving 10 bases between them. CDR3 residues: CASSLEGGYGYTF. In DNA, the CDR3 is TGTGCCAGCAGTTTAGAGGGAGGCTATGGCTACACCTTC.

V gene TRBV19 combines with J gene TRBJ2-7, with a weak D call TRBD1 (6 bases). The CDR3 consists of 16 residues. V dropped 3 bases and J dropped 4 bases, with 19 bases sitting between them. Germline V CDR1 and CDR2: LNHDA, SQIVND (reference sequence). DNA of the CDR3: TGTGCCAGTAGTATCGGCCTCCTGCAGGGGCCTTACGAGCAGTACTTC. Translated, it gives CASSIGLLQGPYEQYF.

CDR3 in DNA: TGTGCCAGCAGCGCTGAATCAGGGGGACTACTTACCAGCAATCAGCCCCAGCATTTT. It encodes CASSAESGGLLTSNQPQHF. The chain carries TRBV7-8 and TRBJ1-5, with 7 bases identical to TRBD1. This CDR3 region has 19 residues. J gave up 1 base and V 5 bases, and 17 bases lay outside the gene matches. The germline V gene encodes CDR1 SGHVS and CDR2 FQNEAQ.